The 15 T cell receptor beta chains below come from one sample, sequenced in a study of cytomegalovirus exposure and HLA in healthy donors. This table comes from immunoSEQ multiplex PCR, and its TCRdb copy is limited to in-frame clones, with some not included. The sample records fewer than 200,000 clones, about 89% being singletons. The material sequenced was PBMCs. The receptor set was obtained from a man aged 25-45 years in good health and CMV-seropositive.

The rearrangement links TRBV9 to TRBJ2-2, with TRBD2 identical over 7 bases. V trimming: 0 bases; J trimming: 7 bases; junction bases outside the gene matches: 6. Germline V gene lookup returns CDR1 SGDLS and CDR2 YYNGEE. This CDR3 is 15 amino acids long. This CDR3 reads CASSVGTGRFGELFF. CDR3 nucleotides: TGTGCCAGCAGCGTAGGGACCGGGAGGTTCGGGGAGCTGTTTTTT.

A single count supports this clone. The chain recombines TRBV4-1 with TRBJ1-5; D is ambiguous. Trimming took 1 base from V and 1 from J, leaving 11 bases between them. CDR1 MGHRA and CDR2 YSYEKL come from the germline V gene. The CDR3 contains 16 residues. The CDR3 loop is CASSQVISLSNQPQHF. The CDR3 bases are TGCGCCAGCAGCCAAGTGATAAGCCTAAGCAATCAGCCCCAGCATTTT.

This chain links TRBV13 with TRBJ2-1; 9 nucleotides match TRBD1. This CDR3 contains 15 residues. CDR1 and CDR2 from the germline V gene are PRHDT and FYEKMQ (reference sequence). V shed 4 bases and J 7 bases; nucleotides not matched to a gene: 8. The CDR3 loop is CASSSPGQGFNEQFF. The CDR3 DNA sequence: TGTGCCAGCAGCTCCCCGGGACAGGGATTTAATGAGCAGTTCTTC. Full variable domain (remainder filled in from reference TRBV13 and TRBJ2-1): AAGVIQSPRHLIKEKRETATLKCYPIPRHDTVYWYQQGPGQDPQFLISFYEKMQSDKGSIPDRFSAQQFSDYHSELNMSSLELGDSALYFCASSSPGQGFNEQFFGPGTRLTVL.

This clone showed up just once. The rearrangement links TRBV5-1 to TRBJ1-1; D is uncertain. The CDR3 is made up of 14 amino acids. Germline CDR1 and CDR2: SGHRS and YFSETQ. Trimming left V 0 bases short and J 1 base short, with 7 bases between. The CDR3, as DNA: TGCGCCAGCAGCTTGGATTTCCAGAACACTGAAGCTTTCTTT. It encodes CASSLDFQNTEAFF.

The V and J genes are TRBV5-6 and TRBJ1-1, with D tentatively TRBD1 (6 bases). From germline, CDR1 is SGHDT and CDR2 YYEEEE. The ends were cut back, 0 bases at V and 5 bases at J, with 11 bases in the middle. The CDR3 consists of 14 residues. In DNA form, the CDR3 reads TGTGCCAGCAGCTTGGAGAGGGGGGGAACTGAAGCTTTCTTT. The encoded protein is CASSLERGGTEAFF.

The CDR3 is CASSRQAVSNQPQHF. CDR3 coding DNA: TGTGCCAGCAGTCGACAGGCGGTAAGCAATCAGCCCCAGCATTTT. The chain links TRBV6-1 to TRBJ1-5, with a weak D call TRBD1 (6 bases). The CDR3 runs 15 residues. The V end lost 5 bases, the J end lost 1 base, and 12 bases lay between the germline ends. Germline V lookup: CDR1 MNHNS, CDR2 SASEGT.

The rearrangement links TRBV9 to TRBJ2-7; a weak D match, TRBD1 (5 bases). CDR3 length: 13 residues. Trimming stripped 4 bases from V and 5 bases from J, with 13 bases between. Germline V gene lookup returns CDR1 SGDLS and CDR2 YYNGEE. The CDR3 DNA is TGTGCCAGCAGCTTGACAGTTGCCGACGAGCAGTACTTC. Translation: CASSLTVADEQYF.

The count of this clone is one. This sequence joins TRBV7-9 and TRBJ2-1; unclear D gene. The germline V and J ends were trimmed by 8 bases and 2 bases, with 10 bases remaining between them. The CDR3 is made up of 13 amino acids. Per germline, CDR1 SEHNR and CDR2 FQNEAQ (reference sequence). The CDR3, as DNA: TGTGCCAGCCGCAACCCTACCTACAATGAGCAGTTCTTC. Translating it yields CASRNPTYNEQFF. Full variable domain (rest looked up from reference TRBV7-9 and TRBJ2-1): DTGVSQNPRHKITKRGQNVTFRCDPISEHNRLYWYRQTLGQGPEFLTYFQNEAQLEKSRLLSDRFSAERPKGSFSTLEIQRTEQGDSAMYLCASRNPTYNEQFFGPGTRLTVL.

V is TRBV4-2 and J is TRBJ2-5, with 12 bases that match TRBD2. The CDR3 consists of 19 residues. Germline V gives CDR1 LGHNA, CDR2 YNFKEQ. V lost 3 bases and J lost 1; bases outside the gene matches: 12. In nucleotides, the CDR3 is TGTGCCAGCAGCCACCCTCCCCTTCGGACTAGCGGGGCCCAAGAGACCCAGTACTTC. Translation: CASSHPPLRTSGAQETQYF.

This chain joins TRBV6-6 and TRBJ1-3, with D uncertain. V lost 8 bases, J lost 2 bases, and 10 bases lay in between. The germline V gene has CDR1 MNHNY and CDR2 SVGAGI (reference sequence). The CDR3 sequence is 13 residues long. The CDR3 region has the DNA TGTGCCAGCGCAGTACCACCTGGAAACACCATATATTTT. Protein sequence: CASAVPPGNTIYF.

V usage is TRBV27 and J usage is TRBJ2-6; 9 bases line up with TRBD1. There are 22 residues in the CDR3. Germline V gives CDR1 MNHEY, CDR2 SMNVEV (reference sequence). J was trimmed by 0 bases and V by 2 bases; bases with no gene match: 17. This chain's CDR3 is CASSLGSLRVGQGFSGANVLTF. The CDR3 DNA reads as TGTGCCAGCAGTTTAGGGAGCCTCAGGGTGGGACAGGGATTCTCTGGGGCCAACGTCCTGACTTTC.

This chain connects TRBV29-1 to TRBJ2-4; 9 bases agree with TRBD2. CDR1 and CDR2 (germline): SQVTM, ANQGSEA. V shed 2 bases, J shed 6 bases, and the junction held 5 bases outside the gene matches. The CDR3 is made up of 14 amino acids. CDR3 loop: CSVEKAGGLNIQYF. CDR3 in DNA: TGCAGCGTTGAAAAAGCGGGGGGCTTAAACATTCAGTACTTC.

This chain uses TRBV2 with TRBJ1-1, with TRBD1 identical over 8 bases. Germline V CDR1 and CDR2: SNHLY, FYNNEI. This CDR3 is 14 amino acids long. Losses at the gene ends were 10 bases for V and 4 bases for J; bases not matched to a gene: 11. CDR3 region: CAICLTGAGTEAFF. In nucleotides, the CDR3 is TGTGCCATATGCTTGACAGGGGCGGGCACTGAAGCTTTCTTT. The variable domain in full, with the rest retrieved from reference TRBV2 and TRBJ1-1, is EPEVTQTPSHQVTQMGQEVILRCVPISNHLYFYWYRQILGQKVEFLVSFYNNEISEKSEIFDDQFSVERPDGSNFTLKIRSTKLEDSAMYFCAICLTGAGTEAFFGQGTRLTVV.

The CDR3 sequence is CASSLSLTYEQYF. CDR3 nucleotide sequence: TGCGCCAGCAGCTTGTCTCTAACCTACGAGCAGTACTTC. The rearrangement uses TRBV5-1 and TRBJ2-7; D not certain. Trimming removed 1 base at V and 2 bases at J, with 7 bases between. The CDR3 length is 13 residues. The germline gives CDR1 SGHRS, CDR2 YFSETQ.

The CDR3 sequence: CASRPPRQGGYGYTF. In DNA, the CDR3 is TGTGCCAGCCGCCCGCCCAGGCAGGGTGGCTATGGCTACACCTTC. The gene calls are TRBV6-6 and TRBJ1-2, with a possible D match to TRBD1 (5 bases). CDR3 length: 15 residues. Trimming took 8 bases from V and 4 from J, leaving 20 bases between them. CDR1 and CDR2 (germline): MNHNY, SVGAGI (reference sequence).